The rows below give T cell receptor beta chains drawn from one sample of a study of blood T cell repertoires in COVID-19. Method: immunoSEQ multiplex PCR; TCRdb's copy keeps in-frame clones and lacks some. The sample holds roughly 210,000 clones, around 84% seen once. Sequencing was carried out using peripheral blood. Every receptor here comes from a woman aged 80 or over with COVID-19, enrolled during active disease. Each CDR3 is given with its conserved first and last residue. Each record gives: CDR3 length, D gene, V gene, J gene, clone size, CDR3 protein, CDR3 DNA. D genes are given only for firm matches. Expanded clones get a size class; other rows say once, few or many, or leave the size out.

length: 16; D: .; V: TRBV28; J: TRBJ2-7; size: once; CDR3: CASRTDSGKLPYEQYF; DNA: TGTGCCAGCAGAACCGATTCCGGGAAATTACCCTACGAGCAGTACTTC
length: 17; D: TRBD2; V: TRBV15; J: TRBJ2-3; size: .; CDR3: CATSRDFSGKGTDTQYF; DNA: TGTGCCACCAGCAGAGATTTTAGCGGGAAAGGGACAGATACGCAGTATTTT
length: 18; D: .; V: TRBV12-5; J: TRBJ2-5; size: once; CDR3: CASGLPTEYPQGSETQYF; DNA: TGTGCTAGTGGTTTGCCGACTGAATACCCACAGGGTTCCGAGACCCAGTACTTC
length: 14; D: TRBD1; V: TRBV18; J: TRBJ1-1; size: .; CDR3: CASSGQGANTEAFF; DNA: TGTGCCAGCTCGGGACAGGGGGCGAATACTGAAGCTTTCTTT
length: 15; D: TRBD1; V: TRBV6-5; J: TRBJ1-1; size: .; CDR3: CASTPGGTGNTEAFF; DNA: TGTGCCAGCACCCCCGGTGGGACAGGGAACACTGAAGCTTTCTTT
length: 13; D: .; V: TRBV27; J: TRBJ2-1; size: once; CDR3: CASRTVPGNEQFF; DNA: TGTGCCAGCAGGACAGTCCCCGGCAATGAGCAGTTCTTC
length: 17; D: .; V: TRBV6-2/TRBV6-3; J: TRBJ2-3; size: .; CDR3: CASSYSLGSYDTDTQYF; DNA: TGTGCCAGCAGTTACTCCCTAGGATCCTATGACACAGATACGCAGTATTTT
length: 12; D: TRBD1; V: TRBV29-1; J: TRBJ1-2; size: once; CDR3: CSVERTGGGYTF; DNA: TGCAGCGTTGAAAGGACAGGGGGAGGCTACACCTTC
length: 13; D: TRBD1; V: TRBV10-3; J: TRBJ1-1; size: .; CDR3: CAINQGDGTEAFF; DNA: TGTGCCATCAATCAGGGGGATGGAACTGAAGCTTTCTTT
length: 14; D: .; V: TRBV4-1; J: TRBJ1-4; size: .; CDR3: CASSQMRGGEKLFF; DNA: TGCGCCAGCAGCCAAATGCGGGGCGGTGAAAAACTGTTTTTT
length: 14; D: .; V: TRBV7-8; J: TRBJ1-1; size: .; CDR3: CASSLATVNTEAFF; DNA: TGTGCCAGCAGCTTAGCGACAGTGAACACTGAAGCTTTCTTT
length: 15; D: TRBD1; V: TRBV7-2; J: TRBJ1-6; size: .; CDR3: CASSSGQGVFSPLHF; DNA: TGTGCCAGCAGCTCGGGACAGGGAGTCTTTTCACCCCTCCACTTT
length: 13; D: TRBD1; V: TRBV6-4; J: TRBJ2-1; size: .; CDR3: CASSLQGFDEQFF; DNA: TGTGCCAGCAGTTTACAGGGGTTTGATGAGCAGTTCTTC
length: 15; D: .; V: TRBV5-4; J: TRBJ1-1; size: .; CDR3: CASSSADTLNTEAFF; DNA: TGTGCCAGCAGCTCTGCGGACACGCTGAACACTGAAGCTTTCTTT
length: 15; D: .; V: TRBV7-2; J: TRBJ2-4; size: .; CDR3: CASSSTGYDKNIQYF; DNA: TGTGCCAGCAGCTCCACAGGGTATGACAAAAACATTCAGTACTTC
length: 14; D: TRBD1; V: TRBV3-1/TRBV3-2; J: TRBJ1-2; size: .; CDR3: CASRPDRGLGGYTF; DNA: TGTGCCAGCAGACCCGACAGGGGACTTGGTGGCTACACCTTC
length: 15; D: TRBD1; V: TRBV5-1; J: TRBJ2-5; size: .; CDR3: CASSLYGTAQETQYF; DNA: TGCGCCAGCAGCTTATACGGGACAGCTCAAGAGACCCAGTACTTC
length: 15; D: TRBD1; V: TRBV7-6; J: TRBJ2-2; size: .; CDR3: CASSLQTGSAGELFF; DNA: TGTGCCAGCAGCTTACAGACAGGGAGCGCCGGGGAGCTGTTTTTT
length: 16; D: TRBD1; V: TRBV5-1; J: TRBJ1-6; size: .; CDR3: CASSVRDRENNSPLHF; DNA: TGCGCCAGCAGCGTCCGGGACAGGGAGAATAATTCACCCCTCCACTTT
length: 13; D: .; V: TRBV11-2; J: TRBJ2-5; size: .; CDR3: CASSLGRQETQYF; DNA: TGTGCCAGCAGCTTAGGTAGACAAGAGACCCAGTACTTC
length: 14; D: .; V: TRBV18; J: TRBJ2-3; size: .; CDR3: CASSFALSTDTQYF; DNA: TGTGCCAGCTCATTCGCCCTAAGCACAGATACGCAGTATTTT
length: 16; D: TRBD1; V: TRBV7-8; J: TRBJ1-1; size: .; CDR3: CASSLGQGRTRTEAFF; DNA: TGTGCCAGCAGCTTAGGACAGGGGCGTACGAGGACTGAAGCTTTCTTT
length: 15; D: TRBD1; V: TRBV7-2; J: TRBJ1-2; size: few; CDR3: CASSSGQGIYYGYTF; DNA: TGTGCCAGCAGCTCGGGACAGGGGATTTACTATGGCTACACCTTC
length: 15; D: .; V: TRBV25-1; J: TRBJ1-1; size: .; CDR3: CASSETGLGSTEAFF; DNA: TGTGCCAGCAGTGAAACTGGACTGGGGAGCACTGAAGCTTTCTTT
length: 15; D: .; V: TRBV6-5; J: TRBJ1-6; size: .; CDR3: CASSYTGPLNSPLHF; DNA: TGTGCCAGCAGTTACACAGGGCCCCTTAATTCACCCCTCCACTTT
length: 15; D: TRBD1; V: TRBV5-1; J: TRBJ1-4; size: once; CDR3: CASSSGQGAGEKLFF; DNA: TGCGCCAGCAGCTCCGGACAGGGGGCAGGCGAAAAACTGTTTTTT
length: 16; D: .; V: TRBV5-1; J: TRBJ2-1; size: .; CDR3: CASSPLGGRGRDEQFF; DNA: TGCGCCAGCAGCCCCCTAGGAGGGCGAGGGCGTGATGAGCAGTTCTTC
length: 15; D: TRBD2; V: TRBV7-2; J: TRBJ2-3; size: .; CDR3: CASSLSGGVSDTQYF; DNA: TGTGCCAGCAGCCTCAGCGGGGGGGTCTCAGATACGCAGTATTTT
length: 15; D: .; V: TRBV2; J: TRBJ1-5; size: .; CDR3: CASSPGPGESQPQHF; DNA: TGTGCCAGCAGTCCGGGCCCGGGGGAGAGTCAGCCCCAGCATTTT
length: 12; D: TRBD1; V: TRBV24-1; J: TRBJ1-1; size: .; CDR3: CATSQDRRETFF; DNA: TGTGCCACCAGCCAGGACAGGAGAGAGACTTTCTTT
length: 17; D: TRBD1; V: TRBV3-1/TRBV3-2; J: TRBJ1-1; size: .; CDR3: CASSQEILDRMNTEAFF; DNA: TGTGCCAGCAGCCAAGAAATTCTGGACAGGATGAACACTGAAGCTTTCTTT
length: 15; D: TRBD1; V: TRBV5-8; J: TRBJ2-7; size: .; CDR3: CASSAMGQGSYEQYF; DNA: TGTGCCAGCAGCGCGATGGGACAGGGCTCCTACGAGCAGTACTTC
length: 13; D: TRBD1; V: TRBV19; J: TRBJ1-1; size: .; CDR3: CASSIQGGTEAFF; DNA: TGTGCCAGTAGTATACAGGGGGGCACTGAAGCTTTCTTT
length: 15; D: .; V: TRBV5-1; J: TRBJ1-3; size: .; CDR3: CASSLEGSSGNTIYF; DNA: TGCGCCAGCAGCTTGGAAGGGAGTTCTGGAAACACCATATATTTT
length: 15; D: TRBD2; V: TRBV7-2; J: TRBJ2-7; size: .; CDR3: CASSLESSGGFEQYF; DNA: TGTGCCAGCAGCTTAGAATCTAGCGGGGGTTTCGAGCAGTACTTC